This T cell receptor (beta chain) was recovered during a study of shared clonotypes between healthy human individuals. To note about this clone: This same CDR3 is encoded by further DNA sequences in the sample.

The data were produced by immunoSEQ multiplex PCR, yet TCRdb's version contains in-frame clones alone and is incomplete. The table includes hundreds of thousands of clones, around 73% detected once. The sequence came from a woman between 25 and 40 years old in good health. The specimen sequenced was memory CD4+ T cells sorted from blood. Stated subset: CD45RA-negative fraction.

This CDR3 is CASSRPGQGYEQYF. The CDR3 region has the DNA TGTGCCAGCAGTCGGCCGGGACAGGGCTACGAGCAGTACTTC. J is TRBJ2-7 and V is TRBV27; TRBD1 matches 9 bases. The CDR3 consists of 14 residues. V lost 5 bases, J lost 3 bases, and 5 bases stayed unmatched. CDR1 is MNHEY, CDR2 SMNVEV, per germline (reference sequence).